Included here is one TCR beta chain sequence, with context. Naive CD8 cells were CD45RO-negative, positively selected for CCR7, excluding terminally differentiated effector memory CD45RA+ cells. The data stem from a study of shared clonotypes between healthy human individuals. Clones were read by immunoSEQ multiplex PCR, and TCRdb kept only the in-frame ones, dropping some. Among around 2,000,000 clones listed, about 95% were seen once. The V gene end was trimmed by 6 bases and the J gene end by 0 bases; junction bases not matched to a gene: 5. Germline V gene data show CDR1 as MNHNS and CDR2 as SASEGT. This CDR3 region has 15 residues.

The V call is TRBV6-1, the J call TRBJ1-3; 7 bases align to TRBD1. The sequence was obtained from a young man in good health. The specimen was naive CD8+ T cells sorted from blood. The CDR3 nucleotides read TGTGCCAGCAGCCGAACAGGGGACTCTGGAAACACCATATATTTT. It specifies CASSRTGDSGNTIYF.